The clone carrying this TCR beta chain occurred a few times. The target antigen is unknown. These newly diagnosed stage II-IVA oral cavity squamous cell carcinoma patients had no prior systemic or radiation treatment. Patients had HPV-negative, locally advanced oral cavity squamous cell carcinoma. These data originate in a study of neoadjuvant anti-PD-1 for oral cavity cancer. The study's findings and limits: TCR analyses covered only three patients per response group.

Clones were read by immunoSEQ multiplex PCR, and TCRdb kept only the in-frame ones, dropping some. The sample carries under 8,500 clones, about 55% recorded once. Germline V gene lookup returns CDR1 SGHKS and CDR2 YYEKEE (reference sequence). The CDR3 sequence is 16 residues long. V lost 2 bases and J 6 bases, leaving 18 bases between the germline ends. This receptor was obtained from a person aged 35-79 years with oral cavity squamous cell carcinoma. This material consisted of tumor tissue, taken before nivolumab (anti-PD-1) treatment. V usage is TRBV5-5 and J usage is TRBJ1-5; D remains unclear. The CDR3 DNA reads TGTGCCAGCAGCTTAGAGCCGACCCGGGGAGGTCAGCCCCAGCATTTT. Protein: CASSLEPTRGGQPQHF.